This TCR beta chain was recorded in a study of a mutant IDH1 vaccine in newly diagnosed glioma. Study summary: Eight vaccine doses were administered to patients at weeks 1, 3, 5, 7, 11, 15, 19 and 23. Patients got radiotherapy, temozolomide, or both beforehand, and most got both.

Study conclusions and caveats: There were vaccine-induced immune responses in around 93% of the patients.

The data were produced by immunoSEQ multiplex PCR, yet TCRdb's version contains in-frame clones alone and is incomplete. This table holds approximately 82,000 clones, approximately 85% found once. As concerns this clone: Its antigen is unknown.

Time point denoted: week 23, last vaccination. It was 300 ug of mutant IDH1 20-mer peptide that made up each vaccine dose, given with topical imiquimod. With 1 base removed from V and 3 bases from J, the gap between germline ends came to 7 bases. This CDR3 contains 13 residues. Per the germline V gene, CDR1 is SGHKS and CDR2 is YYEKEE (reference sequence). The sequences come from PBMCs, collected from a glioma patient whose treatment included an IDH1 peptide vaccine. The gene calls are TRBV5-5 and TRBJ1-2; D call uncertain. This clonotype was sampled from a young man with glioma. Some clones in this sample may be carry-over from other donors' samples. The CDR3 sequence is CASSLNGDYGYTF. The CDR3 DNA follows: TGTGCCAGCAGCTTGAATGGAGACTATGGCTACACCTTC.